This TCR beta chain stems from a study of cytomegalovirus exposure and HLA in healthy donors. General study points: Links to common viral pathogens appeared, in a later analysis, for several of the most significant clusters. Relative to the approximately 680-donor mean, N-insertions were reportedly fewer in an Asian-associated ancestry cluster in a later analysis. A later analysis found most CMV-associated TCR beta chains apparently HLA-restricted. A missense DCLRE1C variant was associated with V- and J-gene trimming of TCR beta chains in a later analysis, and an independent cohort replicated the association.

There are 14 residues in the CDR3. Germline CDR1 is LNHDA and CDR2 is SQIVND (reference sequence). Trimming removed 6 bases from V and 3 bases from J, with 15 bases in between. Details on this clone: Antigen specificity is unknown.

60 Vbeta and 13 Jbeta primers were used in PCR. Using immunoSEQ multiplex PCR, the repertoire was profiled, and TCRdb retains in-frame clones only, with some absent. The sample contains about 76,000 clones, under 80% of which appear only once. The clonotype was recovered from a male donor in good health and CMV-seropositive. Sequenced: PBMCs. The chain links TRBV19 to TRBJ2-7; D not certain. CDR3 nucleotides: TGTGCCAGTAGCAGCGACGGAGAAGGCTACGAGCAGTACTTC. Amino acids: CASSSDGEGYEQYF.